This TCR beta chain was captured by sequencing in a study of T cells in Graves' hyperthyroidism and ophthalmopathy. On the study more broadly: Staff took peripheral blood when the initial diagnosis was made, before any treatment began. Overall study findings and caveats: Appearing also in blood were most of the thyroid clonotypes expanded above 0.001.

V was clipped by 0 bases and J by 4 bases, with 10 bases between them. Germline CDR1 is GTSNPN and CDR2 is SVGIG (reference sequence). The CDR3 totals 14 residues. Exclusion followed for patients with uncontrolled infection, other autoimmune disease, pregnancy or lactation. From 8.5 to 10 ml of fresh peripheral blood, PBMCs were isolated. Regions amplified from RNA transcripts were the TCR beta CDR3 regions. The primer set for the first-round RT-PCR of the TCR CDR3 was HTBI. TCRdb independently ran MiXCR on the multiplex PCR reads; one entry per CDR3 protein. The data show a few hundred thousand distinct CDR3 sequences, with over 20% seen just once and 50% to 75% held by the top ten. Of note for this clonotype: Its matching antigen is unknown.

Sequencing was carried out using blood. The V gene is TRBV30, the J gene TRBJ1-5; tentative D call: TRBD1 (5 bases). The receptor was isolated from a man aged 25 to 40 with Graves' ophthalmopathy. As DNA, the CDR3 is TGTGCCTGGAGTGTACAGACAGCAAATCAGCCCCAGCATTTT. Translation: CAWSVQTANQPQHF.